This T cell receptor beta chain was captured in a study of T cells in Graves' hyperthyroidism and ophthalmopathy. Background on the study: Peripheral blood was taken when the disease was first diagnosed, before any treatment began.

Study-wide results and limits: Most thyroid clonotypes expanded above 0.001 appeared in blood too. Separation of ophthalmopathy from stable hyperthyroidism was achieved by a 13 V-J model.

It was RNA transcripts that yielded the amplified TCR beta CDR3 regions. RT-PCR in the first round (using the HTBI primer set) targeted the TCR CDR3. TCRdb ran MiXCR on the multiplex PCR reads and lists one entry per CDR3 protein. The repertoire includes 550,000 to 800,000 distinct CDR3 sequences, 17% of them detected once, and roughly 16% sits in the top ten. This clonotype has at least ten counts. What it binds is not known. CDR1 GTSNPN and CDR2 SVGIG come from the germline V gene (reference sequence). The V end lost 3 bases, the J end lost 2 bases, and 2 bases lay between the germline ends. The CDR3 totals 12 residues.

V usage is TRBV30 and J usage is TRBJ1-6; D is uncertain. This receptor was identified in a man aged 45 to 65 with Graves' hyperthyroidism. Sequencing was carried out using blood. CDR3 coding DNA: TGTGCCTGGAGGACCTATAATTCACCCCTCCACTTT. This encodes CAWRTYNSPLHF.